A selection of T cell receptor beta chains follows, all from one sample in a study of regulatory T cells in long-lasting Graves disease. From the multiplex PCR reads, TCRdb called clonotypes with MiXCR, one entry per CDR3 protein. Among 530,000 or so distinct CDR3 sequences, approximately 15% were seen once, and the ten largest hold roughly a tenth. This same sample was also taken into another study, of T cells in Graves' hyperthyroidism and ophthalmopathy.

The specimen was peripheral blood mononuclear cells (PBMCs), collected at new diagnosis, from a patient treated with antithyroid drugs. All receptors derive from a young man with Graves disease. The CDR3 runs from the conserved cysteine through the conserved F or W. Each record gives: D gene, clone size, J gene, V gene, CDR3 DNA, CDR3 protein. A D gene is named only where the DNA matches it firmly. Only some rows state a clone size, as once, few, many or a class for expanded clones.

TRBD2,many,TRBJ2-1,TRBV20-1,TGCAGTGCTTATGGGACTAGCGGAACGGAGGATGAGCAGTTCTTC,CSAYGTSGTEDEQFF
.,.,TRBJ1-6,TRBV6-2/TRBV6-3,TGTGCCAGCAGTTCAATTAACCATAATTCACCCCTCCACTTT,CASSSINHNSPLHF
TRBD2,.,TRBJ2-3,TRBV25-1,TGTGCCAGCGGGGGGACTAGCTCTTTACCAGATACGCAGTATTTT,CASGGTSSLPDTQYF
.,many,TRBJ1-1,TRBV18,TGTGCCAGCTCACCGTCCCCGGTTTGGAACACTGAAGCTTTCTTT,CASSPSPVWNTEAFF
TRBD2,many,TRBJ2-1,TRBV10-1,TGCGCCAGCAGCCTAGCGGTCGGGCATGAGCAGTTCTTC,CASSLAVGHEQFF
.,many,TRBJ2-3,TRBV20-1,TGCAGTGCTAGAGATAACAGGGTTACAGATACGCAGTATTTT,CSARDNRVTDTQYF
TRBD2,many,TRBJ2-1,TRBV24-1,TGTGCCACCAGTGATACCGGGACTAGGAGGAATGAGCAGTTCTTC,CATSDTGTRRNEQFF
TRBD2,many,TRBJ2-1,TRBV7-9,TGTGCCAGCAGCTTAGGGACTAGCGGGAGGGGCGATGAGCAGTTCTTC,CASSLGTSGRGDEQFF
.,many,TRBJ2-1,TRBV3-1,TGTGCCAGCAGCCAAGGCAGGTTCCCCTACAATGAGCAGTTCTTC,CASSQGRFPYNEQFF
TRBD2,few,TRBJ2-1,TRBV28,TGTGCCAGCCAGAGGTGGACTAGTGTTGAGCAGTTCTTC,CASQRWTSVEQFF
TRBD2,.,TRBJ2-1,TRBV7-9,TGTGCCAGCAGCTTATCTAGCGGGAGTAGAAGTGAGCAGTTCTTC,CASSLSSGSRSEQFF
TRBD2,many,TRBJ2-7,TRBV2,TGTGCCAGCAGGGGCCGAGCGGGACGAAGCTCCTACGAGCAGTACTTC,CASRGRAGRSSYEQYF
.,many,TRBJ2-5,TRBV20-1,TGCACTGCTAGAGTCGACCCCTTTGGCGGGAAAGAGACCCAGTACTTC,CTARVDPFGGKETQYF
.,many,TRBJ1-4,TRBV28,TGTGCCAGCAGTTTAACCCTTTTT,CASSLTLF
TRBD2,many,TRBJ2-7,TRBV29-1,TGCAGCGCCGACACCGGGACTAGTTCCTACGAGCAGTACTTC,CSADTGTSSYEQYF
TRBD1,few,TRBJ2-3,TRBV5-1,TGCGCCAGCAGCAAGGGACAGGGGGCGCGTGCAGATACGCAGTATTTT,CASSKGQGARADTQYF
TRBD2,many,TRBJ2-7,TRBV5-1,TGCGCCAGCAGCTTTTCGGGAGGAAAGGGGACGTATATGGAGCAGTACTTC,CASSFSGGKGTYMEQYF
TRBD2,many,TRBJ2-1,TRBV5-1,TGCGCCAGCAGCCAGCTAGGGACTAGCGGGGGAAATGAGCAGTTCTTC,CASSQLGTSGGNEQFF
.,many,TRBJ1-2,TRBV20-1,TGCAGTGCTTCGGGAGCTTATGGCTACACCTTC,CSASGAYGYTF
.,many,TRBJ2-3,TRBV20-1,TGCAGTGCCTACGTACGGGGGAATACAGATACGCAGTATTTT,CSAYVRGNTDTQYF
TRBD2,.,TRBJ2-1,TRBV4-2,TGTGCCAGCAGCAGAAATAGCGGGAATTCCTACAATGAGCAGTTCTTC,CASSRNSGNSYNEQFF
.,few,TRBJ2-7,TRBV18,TGTGCCAGCTCACGGGAAAGCCACTACGAGCAGTACTTC,CASSRESHYEQYF
.,.,TRBJ2-3,TRBV7-8,TGTGCCAGCAGCTTAACGCCTAGCGACACAGATACGCAGTATTTT,CASSLTPSDTDTQYF
.,many,TRBJ2-1,TRBV20-1,TGCAGTGCCCTCGATTCTCAACGGGTCAATGAGCAGTTCTTC,CSALDSQRVNEQFF
.,.,TRBJ2-1,TRBV10-3,TGTGCCATCATTAAGACAGGAGCTTACAATGAGCAGTTCTTC,CAIIKTGAYNEQFF
TRBD2,.,TRBJ2-3,TRBV11-3,TGTGCCAGCAGCCGAAAACTAGCGGGAGTGACAGATACGCAGTATTTT,CASSRKLAGVTDTQYF
TRBD1,.,TRBJ1-1,TRBV20-1,TGCAGTGCTCCCCGCAGGGGGCCGGCCACTGAAGCTTTCTTT,CSAPRRGPATEAFF
TRBD2,many,TRBJ2-5,TRBV5-1,TGTGCCAGCAGTTCAGGACTAGCGGGCTCTCAAGAGACCCAGTACTTC,CASSSGLAGSQETQYF
.,few,TRBJ1-6,TRBV3-1,TGTGCCAGCAGCCAAGATTCAGGGAAGTCACCCCTCCACTTT,CASSQDSGKSPLHF
.,many,TRBJ1-2,TRBV11-2,TGTGCCAGCAGCTTAGGTTTATTGGGCTACACCTTC,CASSLGLLGYTF
TRBD1,many,TRBJ2-1,TRBV12-3/TRBV12-4,TGTGCCAGCACCCGGACAGGGGGGAACAATGAGCAGTTCTTC,CASTRTGGNNEQFF
.,few,TRBJ2-3,TRBV10-1,TGCGCCAGCAGTGAGTCGAGGGGACTCACGCAGTATTTT,CASSESRGLTQYF
.,few,TRBJ1-1,TRBV10-3,TGTGCCATCAGTCCCCGGGGAGGGAACACTGAAGCTTTCTTT,CAISPRGGNTEAFF
TRBD2,many,TRBJ2-1,TRBV27,TGTGCCAGCAGTTTAGCGGCTAGCGGGAGGTTCTACAATGAGCAGTTCTTC,CASSLAASGRFYNEQFF
.,many,TRBJ2-4,TRBV12-3/TRBV12-4,TGTGCCAGCAGTTGGGGGGATCGAAACATTCAGTACTTC,CASSWGDRNIQYF
TRBD1,many,TRBJ2-6,TRBV10-3,TGTGCCATCAGTGGGGGTAGGGGACAGGCCTCTGGGGCCAACGTCCTGACTTTC,CAISGGRGQASGANVLTF
.,.,TRBJ2-3,TRBV24-1,TGTGCCACCCATGCGTCAGATACGCAGTATTTT,CATHASDTQYF
.,many,TRBJ2-1,TRBV30,TGTGCCTGGAGTCCGGGGGCGGGTGAGCAGTTCTTC,CAWSPGAGEQFF
TRBD2,.,TRBJ2-3,TRBV7-8,TGTGCCAGCAGCCAGGGACTAGCGGGAGGATACGATACGCAGTATTTT,CASSQGLAGGYDTQYF
.,many,TRBJ1-3,TRBV2,TGTGCCAGCAGTGACCTACCGACAGCCTCTGGAAACACCATATATTTT,CASSDLPTASGNTIYF
TRBD1,.,TRBJ2-5,TRBV4-1,TGCGCCAGCAGCCAAATCTTGACAGGGCAAGAGACCCAGTACTTC,CASSQILTGQETQYF
.,many,TRBJ2-1,TRBV5-1,TGCGCCAGCAGCTTCTCCAATGAGCAGTTCTTC,CASSFSNEQFF
.,many,TRBJ2-2,TRBV2,TGTGCCAGCACAGGGATTCTGAACACCGGGGAGCTGTTTTTT,CASTGILNTGELFF
TRBD2,.,TRBJ2-2,TRBV3-1,TGTGCCAGCAGCCAAGATCGGCTACTAGCGGGAGCGGGCCGGGAGCTGTTTTTT,CASSQDRLLAGAGRELFF
TRBD1,.,TRBJ1-2,TRBV27,TGTGCCAGCAGTCCAGGGGGCGCTAGGGTCCCCTATGGCTACACCTTC,CASSPGGARVPYGYTF
.,many,TRBJ1-1,TRBV30,TGTGCCTGGGTGGTCGGTTGGGGCGATGACACTGAAGCTTTCTTT,CAWVVGWGDDTEAFF
.,few,TRBJ2-2,TRBV11-2,TGTGCCAGCAGCTACTGGACCACCGGGGAGCTGTTTTTT,CASSYWTTGELFF
.,.,TRBJ2-3,TRBV24-1,TGTGCCACCAGTGATTTGACAGGGCTCGGCACAGATACGCAGTATTTT,CATSDLTGLGTDTQYF
.,many,TRBJ1-1,TRBV19,TGTGCCAGTAGCCTAAGGGGCCAGTTGAACACTGAAGCTTTCTTT,CASSLRGQLNTEAFF
TRBD2,many,TRBJ2-1,TRBV7-9,TGTGCCAGCAGCCCATCTGGCGGGGGCAATGAGCAGTTCTTC,CASSPSGGGNEQFF
.,many,TRBJ1-1,TRBV29-1,TGCAGCGTTGCGAGGGCGGGTATCCCTGAAGCTTTCTTT,CSVARAGIPEAFF
.,many,TRBJ1-1,TRBV7-9,TGTGCCAGCAGCTTAATTGTCACGCCCCGAGGCAACACTGAAGCTTTCTTT,CASSLIVTPRGNTEAFF
.,few,TRBJ2-4,TRBV2,TGTGCCAGCAGTGACTGGGTAGCATCGGGCAAAAACATTCAGTACTTC,CASSDWVASGKNIQYF
.,few,TRBJ1-4,TRBV19,TGTGCCAGTTCCCCCTGGGCAACTAATGAAAAACTGTTTTTT,CASSPWATNEKLFF
.,.,TRBJ2-1,TRBV15,TGTGCCACCAGCAGAGCCGGCCGGGAGCGTGAGCAGTTCTTC,CATSRAGREREQFF